This T cell receptor (beta chain) was observed in a study of blood T cells in healthy people across ages. For the second PCR, which ran for 7 to 11 cycles, a sample-barcoded 5' primer and a J-beta primer mix were used. TCRdb re-called the 5' RACE reads with MiXCR, one entry per CDR3 protein. The profile shows about 1,000,000 distinct CDR3 sequences, more than 40% of them singletons. The study's findings and limits: It was held that diversity estimates obtained from one million T cells represented underestimates. Diversity of TCR beta per million T cells declined in a roughly linear way with age. Naive T cell percentage and TCR beta diversity correlated strongly.

Note on this clonotype: Antigen unknown.

Germline CDR1 MNHEY, CDR2 SMNVEV (reference sequence). The CDR3 has 12 residues. Trimming removed 4 bases at V and 6 bases at J, with 6 bases between. The sequenced sample was blood. The TCR sequence derives from a woman in her sixties in good health. The chain is built from TRBV27 and TRBJ2-2; no firm D call. The CDR3 sequence is CASSSLAGELFF. The DNA of the CDR3 is TGTGCCAGCAGTTCCCTCGCCGGGGAGCTGTTTTTT.